This T cell receptor (beta chain) stems from a study of cytomegalovirus exposure and HLA in healthy donors. Findings and limits, study-wide: Across donors, sequencing depth was assumed by presence/absence analyses to be roughly uniform. The majority of CMV-associated TCR beta chains were reported as apparently HLA-restricted in a later analysis. Among the sequence variants, a highly shared cluster was likely an artifact of sequencing. In a later analysis, specific HLA alleles were associated with over 15,000 TCR beta sequences at a 0.05 false discovery rate.

In the PCR, 60 Vbeta and 13 Jbeta primers were used. This table comes from immunoSEQ multiplex PCR, and its TCRdb copy is limited to in-frame clones, with some not included. The sample contains under 200,000 clones, about 76% of which appear only once. This clone appeared once. Its cognate antigen is unknown. The sample comprised PBMCs. This sequence was found in a woman aged 40 to 50 in good health and CMV-seropositive.

The CDR3 coding sequence is TGTGCCTGGAGGGACACCTGGGCGACTGAAGCTTTCTTT. Translation gives CAWRDTWATEAFF. The chain has TRBV30 and TRBJ1-1; D possibly corresponds to TRBD1 (5 bases). Germline V gene lookup returns CDR1 GTSNPN and CDR2 SVGIG (reference sequence). Deletions cut 3 bases from V and 5 bases from J, with 13 bases between. This CDR3 is 13 amino acids long. Full variable domain (missing parts from reference TRBV30 and TRBJ1-1): SQTIHQWPATLVQPVGSPLSLECTVEGTSNPNLYWYRQAAGRGLQLLFYSVGIGQISSEVPQNLSASRPQDRQFILSSKKLLLSDSGFYLCAWRDTWATEAFFGQGTRLTVV.